The 27 T cell receptor beta chains in this list originate from one sample, sequenced in a study of cytomegalovirus exposure and HLA in healthy donors. The PCR ran on 60 Vbeta and 13 Jbeta primers. Clones were read by immunoSEQ multiplex PCR, and TCRdb kept only the in-frame ones, dropping some. The profile shows roughly 250,000 clones, under 90% of them singletons. The sequencing sample was made of PBMCs. The receptors derive from a girl aged 2 to 9 in good health and CMV-seronegative.

Only a few counts were recorded for this clone. The J gene is TRBJ2-7, the V gene TRBV28; D is undetermined. Trimming pared 4 bases from V and 2 bases from J, leaving 9 bases between. This CDR3 is 13 amino acids long. The germline V gene has CDR1 MDHEN and CDR2 SYDVKM. The CDR3 is CASSWAGTYEQYF. The CDR3 DNA follows: TGTGCCAGCAGTTGGGCAGGCACCTACGAGCAGTACTTC. The full variable domain, rest sourced from reference TRBV28 and TRBJ2-7, is DVKVTQSSRYLVKRTGEKVFLECVQDMDHENMFWYRQDPGLGLRLIYFSYDVKMKEKGDIPEGYSVSREKKERFSLILESASTNQTSMYLCASSWAGTYEQYFGPGTRLTVT.

The chain carries TRBV11-2 and TRBJ2-5, with 7 positions matching TRBD2. The V gene end was trimmed by 5 bases and the J gene end by 7 bases; junction bases not matched to a gene: 4. Germline values: CDR1 SGHAT, CDR2 FQNNGV. The CDR3 has 12 residues. The CDR3 coding sequence is TGTGCCAGCAGCCCCCCGGGAGGGACCCAGTACTTC. Translating gives CASSPPGGTQYF. Together with reference TRBV11-2 and TRBJ2-5, the CDR3 gives the full variable domain: EAGVAQSPRYKIIEKRQSVAFWCNPISGHATLYWYQQILGQGPKLLIQFQNNGVVDDSQLPKDRFSAERLKGVDSTLKIQPAKLEDSAVYLCASSPPGGTQYFGPGTRLLVL.

This chain connects TRBV28 to TRBJ1-5; D gene uncertain. The CDR3 length is 12 residues. Trimming shortened V by 5 bases and J by 7 bases, and 9 bases separated the two germline ends. The V gene's germline CDR1 is MDHEN and CDR2 SYDVKM. The CDR3: CASSEGWQPQHF. The CDR3 region has the DNA TGTGCCAGCAGTGAGGGATGGCAGCCCCAGCATTTT.

This sequence joins TRBV14 and TRBJ1-2; no clear D. V was pared by 0 bases and J by 4 bases, with 6 bases between. Per the germline V gene, CDR1 is SGHDN and CDR2 is FVKESK. The CDR3 is made up of 13 amino acids. The CDR3 DNA reads as TGTGCCAGCAGCCAAGACAACGGCTATGGCTACACCTTC. It yields the protein CASSQDNGYGYTF.

The chain is built from TRBV5-1 and TRBJ2-5, with TRBD2 matching over 7 bases. The CDR3 consists of 13 residues. Losses at the gene ends were 5 bases for V and 5 bases for J; bases not matched to a gene: 6. CDR1 is SGHRS and CDR2 is YFSETQ in the germline V gene. The CDR3 here is CASRSGGGETQYF. CDR3 nucleotides: TGCGCCAGCAGATCAGGCGGGGGTGAGACCCAGTACTTC.

The CDR3 DNA sequence: TGTGCCAGCAGCCCCCGGGACAGATATGGCTACACCTTC. Protein: CASSPRDRYGYTF. The rearrangement joins TRBV6-5 to TRBJ1-2; 7 bases agree with TRBD1. V was pared by 6 bases and J by 5 bases, with 6 bases of the junction left unmatched. This CDR3 contains 13 residues. Germline V gene data show CDR1 as MNHEY and CDR2 as SVGAGI.

V and J are TRBV19 and TRBJ2-3; 7 nucleotides match TRBD2. Germline assignment: CDR1 LNHDA and CDR2 SQIVND (reference sequence). V was pared by 4 bases and J by 3 bases, with 4 bases of the junction left unmatched. The CDR3 has 14 amino acids. The chain's CDR3 is CASSTAGRTDTQYF. The CDR3 DNA follows: TGTGCCAGTAGTACAGCGGGGCGAACAGATACGCAGTATTTT.

The chain combines TRBV2 with TRBJ1-2; possibly TRBD1 for D (5 bases). Trimming took off 1 base at V and 10 bases at J, with 13 bases between the two ends. Germline CDR1 is SNHLY and CDR2 is FYNNEI. The CDR3 spans 13 residues. CDR3 nucleotides: TGTGCCAGCAGTGAAGTTCTCACAGGATTCTACACCTTC. This codes for CASSEVLTGFYTF. The full variable domain, rest sourced from reference TRBV2 and TRBJ1-2, is EPEVTQTPSHQVTQMGQEVILRCVPISNHLYFYWYRQILGQKVEFLVSFYNNEISEKSEIFDDQFSVERPDGSNFTLKIRSTKLEDSAMYFCASSEVLTGFYTFGSGTRLTVV.

The V and J genes are TRBV27 and TRBJ2-7, with D possibly being TRBD1 (6 bases). CDR1 and CDR2 from the germline V gene are MNHEY and SMNVEV (reference sequence). This CDR3 contains 13 residues. Trimming took 6 bases from V and 0 from J, leaving 9 bases between them. The DNA of the CDR3 is TGTGCCAGCAGCGGGGACATCTCCTACGAGCAGTACTTC. It codes for CASSGDISYEQYF.

The V call is TRBV19, the J call TRBJ2-3; D perhaps matches TRBD2 (5 bases). The CDR3 length is 14 residues. From germline, CDR1 is LNHDA and CDR2 SQIVND (reference sequence). Trimming removed 10 bases from V and 4 bases from J, with 18 bases in between. This CDR3 reads CATETGSGSDTQYF. CDR3 coding DNA: TGTGCCACCGAGACGGGGAGCGGCTCAGATACGCAGTATTTT.

The chain combines TRBV19 with TRBJ2-7; 10 bases line up with TRBD2. CDR1 LNHDA and CDR2 SQIVND come from the germline V gene (reference sequence). Trimming took 5 bases from V and 3 from J; bases not matched to a gene: 7. The CDR3 length is 15 residues. The CDR3 loop reads CASSGRLAGGYEQYF. As DNA, the CDR3 is TGTGCCAGTAGTGGTCGACTAGCGGGCGGCTACGAGCAGTACTTC.

The rearrangement joins TRBV19 to TRBJ2-1, with a tentative D call TRBD2 (6 bases). CDR1 is LNHDA, CDR2 SQIVND, per germline (reference sequence). The CDR3 is made up of 13 amino acids. V lost 7 bases and J 10 bases, leaving 17 bases between the germline ends. CDR3 sequence reads: CASKTSGLREQFF. In DNA form, the CDR3 reads TGTGCCAGTAAAACATCGGGACTTCGCGAGCAGTTCTTC. Full variable domain (rest looked up from reference TRBV19 and TRBJ2-1): DGGITQSPKYLFRKEGQNVTLSCEQNLNHDAMYWYRQDPGQGLRLIYYSQIVNDFQKGDIAEGYSVSREKKESFPLTVTSAQKNPTAFYLCASKTSGLREQFFGPGTRLTVL.

The rearrangement uses TRBV7-8 and TRBJ1-2; TRBD1 is a possible D gene (6 bases). The CDR3 runs to 14 residues. V was shortened by 3 bases and J by 1 base, with 9 bases between the two germline ends. The germline V gene encodes CDR1 SGHVS and CDR2 FQNEAQ. The CDR3 DNA is TGTGCCAGCAGCTTCGGACAGATTAACTATGGCTACACCTTC. Encoded protein: CASSFGQINYGYTF.

The chain employs TRBV28 and TRBJ1-5, with D unclear. The CDR3 consists of 16 residues. Trimming pared 3 bases from V and 0 bases from J, leaving 12 bases between. CDR1 and CDR2 (germline): MDHEN, SYDVKM. CDR3 sequence reads: CASSFQEVDSNQPQHF. Written as DNA, the CDR3 is TGTGCCAGCAGTTTTCAGGAGGTAGATAGCAATCAGCCCCAGCATTTT.

This clone appeared once. The J gene is TRBJ2-1, the V gene TRBV9; 9 bases line up with TRBD1. The CDR3 covers 17 residues. CDR1 and CDR2 (germline): SGDLS, YYNGEE. With V trimmed by 5 bases and J by 7 bases, 16 bases remained unmatched. The CDR3 region is CASSPRGTGTGINEQFF. The DNA for the CDR3 is TGTGCCAGCAGTCCCAGGGGTACCGGGACAGGGATTAATGAGCAGTTCTTC.

The chain's CDR3 is CASSLPSTGHNEQFF. The CDR3 DNA sequence: TGCGCCAGCAGCTTGCCTTCGACAGGGCACAATGAGCAGTTCTTC. This chain joins TRBV5-1 and TRBJ2-1, with 7 bases matching TRBD1. Germline CDR1 reads SGHRS; CDR2 reads YFSETQ. The CDR3 runs to 15 residues. V was pared by 1 base and J by 5 bases, with 6 bases of the junction left unmatched.

The chain combines TRBV5-4 with TRBJ2-7; D is possibly TRBD1 (5 bases). Germline V gene lookup returns CDR1 SGHNT and CDR2 YYREEE (reference sequence). The V end was cut by 4 bases, the J end by 2 bases, with 16 bases between. CDR3 length: 15 amino acids. The CDR3 DNA is TGTGCCAGCAGCCCAGACAGAGGCCCCCCCTACGAGCAGTACTTC. Residues: CASSPDRGPPYEQYF. Combining the CDR3 with reference TRBV5-4 and TRBJ2-7 gives the whole variable domain ETGVTQSPTHLIKTRGQQVTLRCSSQSGHNTVSWYQQALGQGPQFIFQYYREEENGRGNFPPRFSGLQFPNYSSELNVNALELDDSALYLCASSPDRGPPYEQYFGPGTRLTVT.

The CDR3 protein is CASSTSRYSYEQYF. CDR3 nucleotide sequence: TGTGCCAGCAGCACTAGTAGGTACTCCTACGAGCAGTACTTC. J is TRBJ2-7 and V is TRBV7-8; TRBD2 might be the D (5 bases). Per the germline V gene, CDR1 is SGHVS and CDR2 is FQNEAQ. The CDR3 consists of 14 residues. V was trimmed by 5 bases and J by 0 bases, leaving 11 bases between them.

V gene TRBV5-1 combines with J gene TRBJ2-3; 9 positions agree with TRBD2. V lost 0 bases, J lost 4 bases, and 12 bases stayed unmatched. The CDR3 totals 18 residues. Germline values: CDR1 SGHRS, CDR2 YFSETQ. CDR3 region: CASSLARGLAGWSDTQYF. The CDR3 DNA reads as TGCGCCAGCAGCTTGGCGCGGGGGCTAGCGGGATGGTCAGATACGCAGTATTTT.

The rearrangement uses TRBV5-1 and TRBJ2-1, with D hard to call. The CDR3 is 15 residues long. The V end was cut by 0 bases, the J end by 7 bases, with 14 bases between. Per the germline V gene, CDR1 is SGHRS and CDR2 is YFSETQ. CDR3 sequence: CASSLGNQSLNEQFF. The CDR3 coding sequence is TGCGCCAGCAGCTTGGGTAACCAATCCCTAAATGAGCAGTTCTTC.

The chain has TRBV14 and TRBJ2-5, with no clear D. V was shortened by 3 bases and J by 5 bases, with 4 bases between the two germline ends. CDR3 length: 11 residues. Germline V gene lookup returns CDR1 SGHDN and CDR2 FVKESK. The CDR3 sequence is CASSHLETQYF. CDR3 DNA: TGTGCCAGCAGCCATCTGGAGACCCAGTACTTC.

This chain connects TRBV6-5 to TRBJ2-1; D is uncertain. The V and J ends lost 6 bases and 7 bases respectively, with 16 bases between them. From germline, CDR1 is MNHEY and CDR2 SVGAGI. The CDR3 is 14 residues long. This CDR3 reads CASRVESGFNEQFF. The CDR3 DNA reads TGTGCCAGCAGAGTCGAGTCAGGCTTTAATGAGCAGTTCTTC.

The V call is TRBV27, the J call TRBJ1-1; weak D call: TRBD1 (5 bases). Germline CDR1 MNHEY, CDR2 SMNVEV (reference sequence). The CDR3 has 16 residues. The V gene lost 4 bases and the J gene lost 4 bases, with 19 bases spanning the gap. The CDR3: CASSSYSRGTTTEAFF. The CDR3 DNA is TGTGCCAGCAGTTCGTATAGCCGCGGGACCACCACTGAAGCTTTCTTT.

A word on this clone: Other DNA sequences of this sample code for an identical CDR3. The chain combines TRBV9 with TRBJ2-7; 14 bases line up with TRBD2. CDR3 length: 16 residues. The V segment lost 0 bases and the J segment 3 bases; nucleotides outside the gene matches: 2. Germline loops: CDR1 SGDLS, CDR2 YYNGEE. The CDR3 sequence is CASSVGLAGGLYEQYF. CDR3 sequence (DNA): TGTGCCAGCAGCGTAGGACTAGCGGGGGGGCTCTACGAGCAGTACTTC.

The V gene is TRBV27, the J gene TRBJ2-7; D gene ambiguous. Trimming took off 6 bases at V and 3 bases at J, with 6 bases between the two ends. Germline V gene sequence: CDR1 MNHEY, CDR2 SMNVEV (reference sequence). The CDR3 is 11 amino acids. CDR3: CASRSNYEQYF. Here the CDR3 DNA reads TGTGCCAGCAGGTCCAACTACGAGCAGTACTTC.

The chain links TRBV11-2 to TRBJ1-2; possibly TRBD1 for D (6 bases). The CDR3 has 16 residues. Deletions cut 4 bases from V and 4 bases from J, with 19 bases between. Germline lookup yields CDR1 SGHAT and CDR2 FQNNGV. This CDR3 reads CASSSPTGSHGYGYTF. CDR3 in DNA: TGTGCCAGCAGCTCGCCCACAGGGTCTCATGGCTATGGCTACACCTTC.

In this sample, this clone turned up a few times. V gene TRBV4-1 combines with J gene TRBJ1-2; 8 nucleotides agree with TRBD1. The J segment lost 1 base and the V segment lost 3 bases, leaving 10 bases of the junction unmatched. Per germline, CDR1 MGHRA and CDR2 YSYEKL. CDR3 size: 17 residues. The CDR3 coding sequence is TGCGCCAGCAGCCATCCCAGGACAGGGAACCTTAACTATGGCTACACCTTC. This sequence encodes CASSHPRTGNLNYGYTF.